The 4 T cell receptor beta chains presented below share a single source sample, sequenced in a study of T-cell reconstitution after alpha-beta-depleted transplantation in children. For TCRbeta, the library was prepared with unique molecular identifiers. TCRdb used MiXCR to reprocess the PCR reads, holding one entry per CDR3 protein. This sample yields over 80,000 distinct CDR3 sequences, of which under 25% are seen a single time; around 21% belongs to the top ten. The sample consisted of PBMCs, taken before TCRalphabeta/CD19-depleted stem cell transplant. The source of these receptors is a boy younger than 10 with acute lymphoblastic leukemia, due to receive a stem cell transplant.

V gene TRBV7-2 combines with J gene TRBJ2-1; D uncertain. Germline CDR1 reads SGHTA; CDR2 reads FQGNSA. CDR3 length equals 16 residues. Trimming stripped 5 bases from V and 0 bases from J, with 14 bases between. The DNA for the CDR3 is TGTGCCAGCAGCCAGGCGGACGAATTCTCCTACAATGAGCAGTTCTTC. Amino acid sequence: CASSQADEFSYNEQFF.

This clonotype was observed a few times. The chain combines TRBV5-1 with TRBJ1-2; 10 nucleotides agree with TRBD1. Unmatched junction bases numbered 14, after V lost 7 bases and J lost 8 bases. This CDR3 contains 15 residues. CDR1 and CDR2 (germline): SGHRS, YFSETQ. The CDR3 loop reads CASGLPTGGAGGYTF. The CDR3 bases are TGCGCCAGCGGACTGCCGACAGGGGGCGCGGGGGGCTACACCTTC.

V gene TRBV28 combines with J gene TRBJ2-7; D is unresolved. CDR3 length: 11 amino acids. Germline assignment: CDR1 MDHEN and CDR2 SYDVKM. V shed 6 bases and J shed 4 bases, with 7 bases lying between them. CDR3 protein: CASSPYYEQYF. Written as DNA, the CDR3 is TGTGCCAGCAGCCCCTATTACGAGCAGTACTTC. Full variable domain (outside the CDR3, taken from reference TRBV28 and TRBJ2-7): DVKVTQSSRYLVKRTGEKVFLECVQDMDHENMFWYRQDPGLGLRLIYFSYDVKMKEKGDIPEGYSVSREKKERFSLILESASTNQTSMYLCASSPYYEQYFGPGTRLTVT.

This clonotype was seen more than once but under ten times. V and J are TRBV12-3 or TRBV12-4 and TRBJ1-1; 8 bases are shared with TRBD1. The CDR3 runs 14 residues. V lost 5 bases, J lost 5 bases, and 7 bases stayed unmatched. In nucleotides, the CDR3 is TGTGCCAGCAGTCTGACAGGGGTGGGGACTGAAGCTTTCTTT. Protein: CASSLTGVGTEAFF.